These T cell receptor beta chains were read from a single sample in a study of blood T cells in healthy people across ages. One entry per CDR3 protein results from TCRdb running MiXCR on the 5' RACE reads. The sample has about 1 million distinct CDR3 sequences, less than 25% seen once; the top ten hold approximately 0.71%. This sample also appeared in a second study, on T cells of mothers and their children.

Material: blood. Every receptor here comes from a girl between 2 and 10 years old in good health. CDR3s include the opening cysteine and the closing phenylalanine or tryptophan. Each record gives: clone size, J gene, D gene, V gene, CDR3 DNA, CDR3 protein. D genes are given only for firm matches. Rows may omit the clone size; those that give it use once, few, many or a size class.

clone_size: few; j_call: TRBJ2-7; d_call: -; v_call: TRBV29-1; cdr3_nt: TGCAGCGTGACTGGGGACCGAGGCGAGCAGTACTTC; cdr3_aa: CSVTGDRGEQYF
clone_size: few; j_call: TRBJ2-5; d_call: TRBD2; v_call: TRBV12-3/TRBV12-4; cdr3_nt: TGTGCCAGCAACATCGGGGGGGTCGGCCAGTACTTC; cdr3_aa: CASNIGGVGQYF
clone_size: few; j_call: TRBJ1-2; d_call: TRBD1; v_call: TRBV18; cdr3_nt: TGTGCCAGCTCACCAGATACCGGGACAGGGAGGGGCTACACCTTC; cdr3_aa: CASSPDTGTGRGYTF
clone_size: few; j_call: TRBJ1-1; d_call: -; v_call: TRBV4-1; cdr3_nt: TGCGCCAGCAGCCATCTGTGGGACGGGTCAAACCTGAACACTGAAGCTTTCTTT; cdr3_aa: CASSHLWDGSNLNTEAFF
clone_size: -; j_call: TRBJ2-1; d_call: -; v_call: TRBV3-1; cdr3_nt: TGTGCCAGCAGCCCTTCTACCGTGGGCCCCTCCTACAATGAGCAGTTCTTC; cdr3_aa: CASSPSTVGPSYNEQFF
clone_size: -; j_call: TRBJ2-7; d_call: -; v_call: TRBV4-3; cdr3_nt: TGCGCCAGCAGCCAAGATAAACAGTACTACGAGCAGTACTTC; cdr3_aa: CASSQDKQYYEQYF
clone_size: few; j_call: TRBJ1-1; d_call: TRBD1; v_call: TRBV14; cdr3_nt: TGTGCCAGCAGCCAGGGGCGGGACAGGGGGCCCATGAACACTGAAGCTTTCTTT; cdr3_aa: CASSQGRDRGPMNTEAFF
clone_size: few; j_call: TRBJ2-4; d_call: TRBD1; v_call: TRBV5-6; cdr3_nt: TGTGCCAGCAGCCTCCTCGACAGGGATGCAAGAAACATTCAGTACTTC; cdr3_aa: CASSLLDRDARNIQYF
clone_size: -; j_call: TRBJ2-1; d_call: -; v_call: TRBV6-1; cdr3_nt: TGTGCCAGCAGTGAAGATGTGGGGGGGCCACAGACCTACTTCTTC; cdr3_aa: CASSEDVGGPQTYFF
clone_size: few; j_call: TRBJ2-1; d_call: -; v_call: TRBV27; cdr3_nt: TGTGCCAGCAGTTTAGTCCATAGCTCCTACAATGAGCAGTTCTTC; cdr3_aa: CASSLVHSSYNEQFF
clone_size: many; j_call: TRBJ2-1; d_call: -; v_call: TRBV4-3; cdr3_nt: TGCGCCAGCAGCCAAGGGAGGAATGAGCAGTTCTTC; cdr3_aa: CASSQGRNEQFF
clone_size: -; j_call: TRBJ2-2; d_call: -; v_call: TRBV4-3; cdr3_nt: TGCGCCAGCAGCCAAGATTTTAGGAACACCGGGGAGCTGTTTTTT; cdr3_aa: CASSQDFRNTGELFF
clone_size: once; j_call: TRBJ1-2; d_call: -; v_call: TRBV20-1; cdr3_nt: TGCAGTGCTAGAGCCACCAGGGGCAGGCAACATGCCTACACCTTC; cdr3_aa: CSARATRGRQHAYTF
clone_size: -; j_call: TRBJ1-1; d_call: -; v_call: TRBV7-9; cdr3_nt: TGTGCCAGCCTAGTGGGAAGGGAGAACACTGAAGCTTTCTTT; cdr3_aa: CASLVGRENTEAFF
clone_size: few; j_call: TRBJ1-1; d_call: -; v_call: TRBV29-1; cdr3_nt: TGCAGCGTTGGCACGGGGACCGGCACTGAAGCTTTCTTT; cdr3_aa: CSVGTGTGTEAFF
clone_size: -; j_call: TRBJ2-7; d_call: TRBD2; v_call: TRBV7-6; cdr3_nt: TGTGCCAGCACGAGCGGGGGGACCACCTACGAGCAGTACTTC; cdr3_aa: CASTSGGTTYEQYF
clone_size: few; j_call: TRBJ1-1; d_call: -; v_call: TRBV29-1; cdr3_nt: TGCAGCGTTAAATTGCTGCTCAGGGAGAACACTGAAGCTTTCTTT; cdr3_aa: CSVKLLLRENTEAFF
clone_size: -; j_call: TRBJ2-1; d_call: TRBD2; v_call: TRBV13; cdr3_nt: TGTGCCAGCAGCTCGGGGGGTGTTAGCGGGACCAATGAGCAGTTCTTC; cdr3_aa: CASSSGGVSGTNEQFF